The clone carrying this T cell receptor (beta chain) was observed at least ten times. Its specificity is not known. These data belong to a study of T cells in Graves' hyperthyroidism and ophthalmopathy. Trimming shortened V by 7 bases and J by 3 bases, and 13 bases separated the two germline ends. The CDR3 length is 14 residues. The study's findings and limits: Blood samples included most of the expanded thyroid clonotypes exceeding 0.001.

It was RNA transcripts that yielded the amplified TCR beta CDR3 regions. First-round RT-PCR with HTBI primers amplified the TCR CDR3 region. TCRdb called the multiplex PCR reads again in MiXCR, with one record for every CDR3 protein. The table has some 720,000 distinct CDR3 sequences, over 15% seen once. The hyperthyroidism patients had all been newly diagnosed, and their disease duration was under 2 months. Their ages ranged from 18 to 65 years. Patients with uncontrolled infections, other autoimmune diseases, pregnancy or lactation were excluded. This chain uses TRBV12-3 or TRBV12-4 with TRBJ1-5, with no clear D. This clonotype originated in a man between 18 and 35 years old with Graves' hyperthyroidism. What was sequenced was blood. The CDR3 spells CASTPQPFNQPQHF. In DNA form, the CDR3 reads TGTGCCAGCACCCCTCAACCCTTCAATCAGCCCCAGCATTTT.